This TCR beta chain was documented in a study of T cells in localized non-small cell lung cancer. Germline values: CDR1 MNHEY, CDR2 SMNVEV (reference sequence). Germline trimming cut 5 bases from V and 2 bases from J; bases unmatched to any gene: 6. The length of the CDR3 is 14 residues. General observations from the study: Heterogeneity within the tumor remains possible, as just one region underwent sequencing. In the blood, greater T cell density corresponded to longer overall survival.

Sequencing used immunoSEQ multiplex PCR; TCRdb keeps in-frame clones, though not all of them. The sample has over 20,000 clones, roughly 87% seen once. Regarding this clone: Its target is not known.

This TCR came from a male donor older than 55 with stage II lung adenocarcinoma. Sequenced material: peripheral blood mononuclear cells, taken before any cancer treatment. The chain recombines TRBV27 with TRBJ2-7; TRBD1 aligns across 7 bases. For the CDR3, the DNA is TGTGCCAGCAGTCCCCCCGGGACAGCCTACGAGCAGTACTTC. It encodes CASSPPGTAYEQYF.